This passage covers 27 T cell receptor beta chains from one sample sequenced in a study of blood T cell repertoires in COVID-19. The data were produced by immunoSEQ multiplex PCR, yet TCRdb's version contains in-frame clones alone and is incomplete. Here the sample spans some 220,000 clones, 80% to 90% being singletons. Sequenced input: peripheral blood. The receptors stem from a man between 45 and 60 years old with active or convalescent COVID-19.

The chain employs TRBV7-9 and TRBJ2-5; TRBD2 matches at 9 bases. Germline CDR1 is SEHNR and CDR2 is FQNEAQ (reference sequence). This CDR3 is built from 15 residues. Trimming took 5 bases from V and 5 from J; bases not matched to a gene: 9. The CDR3 sequence is CASSITAGGGETQYF. CDR3 bases: TGTGCCAGCAGCATCACGGCGGGAGGGGGGGAGACCCAGTACTTC.

This clone was picked up a small number of times. The chain is built from TRBV28 and TRBJ1-5, with D tentatively TRBD1 (5 bases). The CDR3 spans 15 residues. The germline V gene has CDR1 MDHEN and CDR2 SYDVKM. Between the trimmed V and J ends, which lost 5 bases and 4 bases, there was a span of 15 bases. The CDR3 spells CASSTSGEGNQPQHF. The CDR3 bases are TGTGCCAGCAGTACCTCCGGGGAGGGGAATCAGCCCCAGCATTTT.

This clone has just a few counts. The V and J genes are TRBV11-3 and TRBJ2-1; TRBD1 aligns across 9 bases. J was trimmed by 6 bases and V by 5 bases; bases with no gene match: 8. The CDR3 sequence is 15 residues long. The germline V gene has CDR1 SGHNT and CDR2 YENEEA. CDR3 DNA sequence: TGTGCCAGCAGCGAGGCGGGACAGGGTAGCAATGAGCAGTTCTTC. Amino acid sequence: CASSEAGQGSNEQFF. Full variable domain (missing parts from reference TRBV11-3 and TRBJ2-1): EAGVVQSPRYKIIEKKQPVAFWCNPISGHNTLYWYLQNLGQGPELLIRYENEEAVDDSQLPKDRFSAERLKGVDSTLKIQPAELGDSAVYLCASSEAGQGSNEQFFGPGTRLTVL.

The genes are TRBV5-1 and TRBJ1-3; 7 bases agree with TRBD1. The CDR3 loop spans 14 amino acids. V gave up 4 bases and J gave up 3 bases; unmatched junction bases: 4. Germline V gene sequence: CDR1 SGHRS, CDR2 YFSETQ. CDR3 loop: CASSTGADGNTIYF. In DNA form, the CDR3 reads TGCGCCAGCAGCACAGGGGCCGATGGAAACACCATATATTTT.

The genes are TRBV28 and TRBJ2-7; D perhaps matches TRBD2 (5 bases). CDR1 and CDR2 (germline): MDHEN, SYDVKM. Deletions cut 4 bases from V and 5 bases from J, with 21 bases between. The CDR3 is 16 amino acids. As DNA, the CDR3 is TGTGCCAGCAGTTCGGTGGACTCGAAAGGGCTCAACGAGCAGTACGTC. Protein sequence: CASSSVDSKGLNEQYV.

This clone was counted between two and nine times. V and J are TRBV29-1 and TRBJ2-2, with a tentative D call TRBD2 (5 bases). Germline CDR1 SQVTM, CDR2 ANQGSEA. V was trimmed by 1 base and J by 6 bases, leaving 12 bases between them. The CDR3 length is 14 residues. The CDR3 loop reads CSVEARRAAGELFF. The CDR3 nucleotides read TGCAGCGTTGAAGCGCGGCGGGCGGCCGGGGAGCTGTTTTTT.

V and J are TRBV28 and TRBJ2-6; D gene unclear. Germline CDR1 and CDR2: MDHEN and SYDVKM. This CDR3 is 15 amino acids long. The ends were cut back, 6 bases at V and 0 bases at J, with 9 bases in the middle. The CDR3 loop is CASSEVYSGANVLTF. The CDR3 coding sequence is TGTGCCAGCAGCGAGGTCTACTCTGGGGCCAACGTCCTGACTTTC.

V is TRBV3-1 (or the pseudogene TRBV3-2) and J is TRBJ2-6; D not certain. CDR1 and CDR2 (germline): LGHDT, YNNKEL (reference sequence). The CDR3 runs to 16 residues. V lost 5 bases, J lost 0 bases, and 11 bases lay in between. CDR3 region: CASSYSSPSGANVLTF. The CDR3 nucleotides read TGTGCCAGCAGCTATAGTTCGCCCTCTGGGGCCAACGTCCTGACTTTC.

This chain joins TRBV18 and TRBJ1-3; a possible D gene is TRBD1 (5 bases). Between the trimmed V and J ends, which lost 3 bases and 3 bases, there was a span of 12 bases. This CDR3 region has 15 residues. Germline-derived CDR1 and CDR2 are KGHSH and LQKENI. CDR3 region: CASSPTGLSGNTIYF. CDR3 coding DNA: TGTGCCAGCTCACCGACGGGACTGAGTGGAAACACCATATATTTT. Together with reference TRBV18 and TRBJ1-3, the CDR3 gives the full variable domain: NAGVMQNPRHLVRRRGQEARLRCSPMKGHSHVYWYRQLPEEGLKFMVYLQKENIIDESGMPKERFSAEFPKEGPSILRIQQVVRGDSAAYFCASSPTGLSGNTIYFGEGSWLTVV.

The chain employs TRBV5-1 and TRBJ2-2; unclear D gene. The CDR3 has 14 amino acids. The germline V gene encodes CDR1 SGHRS and CDR2 YFSETQ. V lost 0 bases and J 6 bases, leaving 9 bases between the germline ends. The CDR3 DNA follows: TGCGCCAGCAGCTTGGAGCCGGGTCCCGGGGAGCTGTTTTTT. It yields the protein CASSLEPGPGELFF.

The J gene is TRBJ2-3, the V gene TRBV28; the match to TRBD2 covers 12 bases. The CDR3 consists of 18 residues. V lost 1 base to trimming and J lost 2 bases; unmatched junction nucleotides: 7. Germline V gives CDR1 MDHEN, CDR2 SYDVKM. DNA of the CDR3: TGTGCCAGCAGTTTATCCGTCGGACTAGCGGGAATCACAGATACGCAGTATTTT. It encodes CASSLSVGLAGITDTQYF.

In DNA form, the CDR3 reads TGCGCCAGCAGCCCCGGGACTAGCGGGACCACAGATACGCAGTATTTT. Amino acid sequence: CASSPGTSGTTDTQYF. The chain recombines TRBV4-1 with TRBJ2-3, with 13 bases fitting TRBD2. The CDR3 totals 16 residues. The trim removed 4 bases at V and 2 bases at J, leaving 3 bases unmatched. Germline CDR1 is MGHRA and CDR2 is YSYEKL.

The chain joins TRBV28 to TRBJ2-7; 9 bases map to TRBD1. J gave up 4 bases and V 1 base, and 5 bases lay outside the gene matches. The CDR3 spans 15 residues. Germline CDR1 is MDHEN and CDR2 is SYDVKM. The CDR3 reads CASSLFGTGSYEQYF. The CDR3 DNA reads as TGTGCCAGCAGTTTATTCGGGACAGGGAGTTACGAGCAGTACTTC.

V gene TRBV6-4 combines with J gene TRBJ2-7; 9 bases match TRBD1. The CDR3 has 14 residues. J was trimmed by 3 bases and V by 4 bases; bases with no gene match: 4. Germline assignment: CDR1 MRHNA and CDR2 SNTAGT. The CDR3 DNA reads as TGTGCCAGCAGTGGGGGACAGGGCCACTACGAGCAGTACTTC. Residues: CASSGGQGHYEQYF.

J is TRBJ2-5 and V is TRBV5-1; TRBD1 is a possible D gene (5 bases). From germline, CDR1 is SGHRS and CDR2 YFSETQ. The CDR3 is 14 residues long. The ends were cut back, 4 bases at V and 3 bases at J, with 13 bases in the middle. The CDR3 region has the DNA TGCGCCAGCAGCAGCCTTGTGACAGAAGAGACCCAGTACTTC. It codes for CASSSLVTEETQYF.

The gene calls are TRBV7-9 and TRBJ2-1; 10 nucleotides line up with TRBD2. Germline assignment: CDR1 SEHNR and CDR2 FQNEAQ (reference sequence). The CDR3 is 15 residues long. The trim removed 5 bases at V and 3 bases at J, leaving 4 bases unmatched. The CDR3 DNA follows: TGTGCCAGCAGCCCGCTAGCGGGGGTCTACAATGAGCAGTTCTTC. Translation: CASSPLAGVYNEQFF.

The table lists this clone with a few counts. The chain is built from TRBV2 and TRBJ1-2; D is perhaps TRBD1 (5 bases). The ends were cut back, 5 bases at V and 0 bases at J, with 10 bases in the middle. CDR3 length: 14 amino acids. Germline V gene sequence: CDR1 SNHLY, CDR2 FYNNEI. CDR3 coding DNA: TGTGCCAGCAGTCGGACACCGCCTAACTATGGCTACACCTTC. Residues: CASSRTPPNYGYTF.

The CDR3, as DNA: TGTGCCAGCAGCCCCCTGATGGTGGTAGGGGACAATGAGCAGTTCTTC. Translating gives CASSPLMVVGDNEQFF. This sequence joins TRBV7-2 and TRBJ2-1, with D possibly matching TRBD1 (5 bases). The CDR3 contains 16 residues. Germline V gene sequence: CDR1 SGHTA, CDR2 FQGNSA. Trimming shortened V by 5 bases and J by 5 bases, and 19 bases separated the two germline ends.

V is TRBV7-3 and J is TRBJ2-5; possibly TRBD2 for D (6 bases). Between the trimmed V and J ends, which lost 5 bases and 5 bases, there was a span of 12 bases. The V gene's germline CDR1 is SGHTA and CDR2 FQGTGA. This CDR3 contains 13 residues. This CDR3 is CASSRGEAETQYF. The CDR3 coding sequence is TGTGCCAGCAGCCGCGGGGAGGCGGAGACCCAGTACTTC. Together with reference TRBV7-3 and TRBJ2-5, the CDR3 gives the full variable domain: GAGVSQTPSNKVTEKGKYVELRCDPISGHTALYWYRQSLGQGPEFLIYFQGTGAADDSGLPNDRFFAVRPEGSVSTLKIQRTERGDSAVYLCASSRGEAETQYFGPGTRLLVL.

This clone was detected a few times. CDR3 in DNA: TGTGCCAGCAGCTTGGAGCTGGGGACAGGGAGCGACGAGCAGTACTTC. Translated: CASSLELGTGSDEQYF. The chain employs TRBV5-4 and TRBJ2-7; 9 nucleotides align to TRBD1. The V gene's germline CDR1 is SGHNT and CDR2 YYREEE (reference sequence). V dropped 0 bases and J dropped 5; count of bases not matched to a gene: 9. This CDR3 is built from 16 residues.

This chain connects TRBV5-8 to TRBJ2-7; 9 positions agree with TRBD2. There are 15 residues in the CDR3. CDR1 is SGHTS, CDR2 YDEGEE, per germline. With V trimmed by 4 bases and J by 0 bases, 5 bases remained unmatched. CDR3 coding DNA: TGTGCCAGCAGCCACCGACTAGCGGCCTCCTACGAGCAGTACGTC. Translation gives CASSHRLAASYEQYV.

The chain employs TRBV12-3 or TRBV12-4 and TRBJ1-2; D is ambiguous. This CDR3 is 13 amino acids long. The V and J ends lost 6 bases and 8 bases respectively, with 16 bases between them. CDR3 sequence reads: CASSLAGQSGYTF. In DNA, the CDR3 is TGTGCCAGCAGCCTAGCCGGGCAGTCAGGCTACACCTTC.

The chain joins TRBV4-1 to TRBJ1-2, with D uncertain. CDR3 length equals 15 residues. Germline-derived CDR1 and CDR2 are MGHRA and YSYEKL. V was pared by 4 bases and J by 0 bases, with 12 bases between. CDR3 amino acids: CASSPGKDSNYGYTF. CDR3 bases: TGCGCCAGCAGCCCAGGCAAGGATTCTAACTATGGCTACACCTTC.

This clone was observed a handful of times. V is TRBV19 and J is TRBJ1-2, with TRBD1 identical over 8 bases. The CDR3 is made up of 14 amino acids. The V gene end was trimmed by 3 bases and the J gene end by 8 bases; junction bases not matched to a gene: 8. Looked up from germline, CDR1 is LNHDA and CDR2 is SQIVND (reference sequence). CDR3 sequence reads: CASSILDRVEGYTF. The CDR3 DNA reads as TGTGCCAGTAGTATCCTGGACAGGGTGGAAGGCTACACCTTC.

The chain couples TRBV12-2 to TRBJ1-1; the DNA was not used to check the table's D call, TRBD1. TRBV12-2 is a pseudogene segment. CDR3 size: 15 residues. This chain's CDR3 is CASRAMTGPETEAFF. In DNA, the CDR3 is TGTGCAAGTCGAGCCATGACAGGGCCGGAGACTGAAGCTTTCTTT.

The CDR3 sequence is CASSQSSTGTADLYGNTIYF. DNA of the CDR3: TGCGCCAGCAGCCAAAGTTCCACCGGGACAGCGGACCTGTATGGAAACACCATATATTTT. The chain has TRBV4-3 and TRBJ1-3; 7 bases agree with TRBD1. This CDR3 spans 20 amino acids. From germline, CDR1 is LGHNA and CDR2 YSLEER. V was pared by 2 bases and J by 3 bases, with 19 bases of the junction left unmatched.

The J gene is TRBJ1-5, the V gene TRBV2, with 8 bases identical to TRBD1. V lost 2 bases and J lost 6; bases outside the gene matches: 3. The CDR3 is 14 residues long. CDR1 is SNHLY, CDR2 FYNNEI, per germline. The CDR3 DNA reads TGTGCCAGCAGTGAATGGGACAGGAGTCAGCCCCAGCATTTT. Amino acids: CASSEWDRSQPQHF.